This T cell receptor beta chain was documented in a study of cytomegalovirus exposure and HLA in healthy donors. Overall study context: An earlier analysis found fewer than 140 million unique TCR beta sequences from approximately 200 million T cells. Study findings and constraints: What a later analysis showed was that several of the most significant clusters appeared linked to common viral pathogens. In vitro, a few CMV-associated chains proved specific for CMV antigens. One cluster of highly shared sequence variants probably arose as a sequencing artifact.

Germline CDR1 SEHNR, CDR2 FQNEAQ (reference sequence). The V and J ends lost 5 bases and 6 bases, in that order; junction bases with no gene match: 5. The CDR3 runs to 16 residues. The PCR made use of 60 Vbeta and 13 Jbeta primers. Libraries were prepared by immunoSEQ multiplex PCR; TCRdb keeps only in-frame clonotypes and omits some of them. The sample has 180,000 or so clones; roughly 77% are singletons. This clone was seen once. The antigen remains undetermined. The TCR was taken from a woman aged 40-49 years in good health and CMV-seropositive. The sequenced sample consisted of PBMCs. This chain uses TRBV7-9 with TRBJ2-1, with 15 bases that match TRBD2. CDR3 sequence reads: CASSPWTSGRANEQFF. CDR3 DNA sequence: TGTGCCAGCAGCCCCTGGACTAGCGGGAGGGCCAATGAGCAGTTCTTC.